These T cell receptor beta chains were read from a single sample in a study of control samples from healthy donors and cancer patients. Generated by immunoSEQ multiplex PCR, the TCRdb table keeps only in-frame clones and is missing some. The sample comprises approximately 86,000 clones, around nine tenths of which are singletons, and around a fifth rests with the top ten. The sample taken for sequencing was blood. The source is a man aged 25-45 years in good health. Each CDR3 is given without its conserved first and last residue. The order of the fields is V gene, CDR3 protein.

>TRBV6-5
ASSLDRVGMN
>TRBV4-1
ASSQEFGLTNYGYT
>TRBV4-1
ASRGVGTDTQY
>TRBV3-1/TRBV3-2
ASSPERTGPETQY
>TRBV4-1
ASSSGGAGNTIY
>TRBV11-3
ASSLDGENSPLH
>TRBV24-1
ATSDPGQGGNQPQH
>TRBV19
ASTPREGVGLAF
>TRBV5-6
ASSFKTGKNTGELF
>TRBV6-5
ASSPGAGSGNTIY
>TRBV19
ASSARDGNYGYT
>TRBV30
ASGTSADTQY
>TRBV6-5
ASAGAGASQETQY